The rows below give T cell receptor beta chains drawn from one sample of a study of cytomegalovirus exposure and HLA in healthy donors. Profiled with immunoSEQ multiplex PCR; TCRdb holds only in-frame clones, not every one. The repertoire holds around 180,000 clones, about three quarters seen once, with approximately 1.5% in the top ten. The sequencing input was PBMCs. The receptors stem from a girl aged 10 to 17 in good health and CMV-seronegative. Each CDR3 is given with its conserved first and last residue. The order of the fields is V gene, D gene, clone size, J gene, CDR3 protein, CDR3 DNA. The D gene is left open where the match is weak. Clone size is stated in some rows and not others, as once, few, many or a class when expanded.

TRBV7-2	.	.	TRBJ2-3	CASKGWSTDTQYF	TGTGCCAGCAAGGGGTGGTCCACAGATACGCAGTATTTT
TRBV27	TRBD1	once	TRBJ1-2	CASSSWDSYGYTF	TGTGCCAGCAGTTCATGGGACAGCTATGGCTACACCTTC
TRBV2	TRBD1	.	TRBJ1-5	CASRGQHNQPQHF	TGTGCCAGCAGGGGACAGCACAATCAGCCCCAGCATTTT
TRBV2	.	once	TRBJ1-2	CASSELIAGYTF	TGTGCCAGCAGTGAATTGATAGCGGGCTACACCTTC
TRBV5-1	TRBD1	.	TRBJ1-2	CASSLARGTDGYTF	TGCGCCAGCAGCTTGGCCAGGGGGACCGATGGCTACACCTTC
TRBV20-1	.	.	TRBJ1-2	CSARTAGYTF	TGCAGTGCTAGGACAGCCGGCTACACCTTC
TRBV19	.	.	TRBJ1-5	CASRSLFAGDYSNQPQHF	TGTGCCAGTAGATCCCTTTTTGCCGGAGACTATAGCAATCAGCCCCAGCATTTT
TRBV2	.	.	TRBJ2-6	CASSQASGANVLTF	TGTGCCAGCAGTCAGGCCTCTGGGGCCAACGTCCTGACTTTC
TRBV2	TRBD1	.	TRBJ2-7	CASSESQGDRHEQYF	TGTGCCAGCAGTGAGTCTCAGGGGGACCGACACGAGCAGTACTTC
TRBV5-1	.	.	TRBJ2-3	CASSLEQRTDTQYF	TGCGCCAGCAGCTTAGAGCAACGCACAGATACGCAGTATTTT
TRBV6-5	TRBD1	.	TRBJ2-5	CASSFQGASVGEAQYF	TGTGCCAGCAGTTTTCAGGGGGCCAGCGTAGGAGAGGCCCAGTACTTC
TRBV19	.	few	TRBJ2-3	CASSIEFGAPLTDTQYF	TGTGCCAGTAGTATCGAGTTTGGGGCTCCACTCACAGATACGCAGTATTTT
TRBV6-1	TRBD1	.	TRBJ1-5	CASSEWQGAAQPQHF	TGTGCCAGCAGTGAATGGCAGGGGGCAGCTCAGCCCCAGCATTTT
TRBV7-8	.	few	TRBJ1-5	CASSLGSQGNQPQHF	TGTGCCAGCAGCTTAGGGTCCCAGGGGAATCAGCCCCAGCATTTT
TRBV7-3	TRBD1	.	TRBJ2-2	CASSLSVGAGGTGELFF	TGTGCCAGCAGCTTATCGGTCGGAGCAGGGGGAACCGGGGAGCTGTTTTTT
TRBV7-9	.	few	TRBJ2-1	CASSLQGNEQFF	TGTGCCAGCAGCTTACAGGGGAATGAGCAGTTCTTC
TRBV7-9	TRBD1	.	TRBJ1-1	CASSLSGGGGTEAFF	TGTGCCAGCAGCCTGTCGGGAGGGGGCGGCACTGAAGCTTTCTTT
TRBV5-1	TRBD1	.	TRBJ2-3	CASSTGDRGLTDTQYF	TGCGCCAGCAGCACCGGCGACAGGGGGCTCACAGATACGCAGTATTTT
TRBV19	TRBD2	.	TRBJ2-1	CASRTSGGNEQFF	TGTGCCAGTAGAACTAGCGGGGGGAATGAGCAGTTCTTC